The 18 T cell receptor beta chains reported below all come from one sample, sequenced in a study of regulatory T cells in long-lasting Graves disease. Time point reported: persistent/refractory GD, antithyroid drugs over 5 years with positive TRAb. Generation of the TCR library employed RNA extracted from PBMCs. Researchers made TCR beta libraries by using iRepertoire HTBI primers and running Arm-PCR on CDR3 regions. One entry per CDR3 protein, called by TCRdb with MiXCR from the multiplex PCR reads. The sample lists a few hundred thousand distinct CDR3 sequences, 20% to 25% occurring once. The material was peripheral blood mononuclear cells (PBMCs), obtained when the disease was refractory, from a patient treated with antithyroid drugs. Receptor source: a female donor with Graves disease.

To note about this clonotype: The missing conserved phenylalanine or tryptophan at the end of this CDR3 makes a read error likely. The chain joins TRBV19 to TRBJ1-5, with 7 bases lining up with TRBD1. Germline trimming cut 4 bases from V and 5 bases from J; bases unmatched to any gene: 2. This CDR3 region has 13 residues. CDR1 and CDR2 (germline): LNHDA, SQIVND (reference sequence). CDR3 amino acids: CASSNRGHQPQHL. CDR3 in DNA: TGTGCCAGTAGTAACAGGGGACATCAGCCCCAGCATCTT.

V gene TRBV4-3 combines with J gene TRBJ1-3; D is unresolved. The germline V and J ends were trimmed by 0 bases and 0 bases, with 9 bases remaining between them. The CDR3 loop spans 16 amino acids. CDR1 is LGHNA, CDR2 YSLEER, per germline. The DNA of the CDR3 is TGCGCCAGCAGCCAAGATTCCGTAGTCTCTGGAAACACCATATATTTT. Its translation is CASSQDSVVSGNTIYF.

The sample holds many counts of this clonotype. DNA for the CDR3: TGTGCCAGCAGCCACTTACAGGGTTGGGAGACCCAGTACTTC. Its protein is CASSHLQGWETQYF. This chain joins TRBV3-1 and TRBJ2-5, with a tentative D call TRBD1 (6 bases). The CDR3 runs 14 residues. The V gene lost 3 bases and the J gene lost 5 bases, with 13 bases spanning the gap. Germline V lookup: CDR1 LGHDT, CDR2 YNNKEL (reference sequence).

For this clonotype: A much larger clone differs from this one at a single base, so this may be a read error. This chain uses TRBV11-3 with TRBJ1-1; tentatively, D is TRBD1 (6 bases). Germline CDR1 is SGHNT and CDR2 is YENEEA. The CDR3 sequence is 16 residues long. The CDR3 DNA is TGTGCCAGCAGCTCTGTACAGGGACCACTGAACACTGAAGCTCTCTTT. Its translation: CASSSVQGPLNTEALF.

The rearrangement links TRBV7-2 to TRBJ1-2; D perhaps matches TRBD1 (5 bases). The germline CDR1 and CDR2 sequences are SGHTA and FQGNSA. CDR3 size: 15 residues. Deletions cut 5 bases from V and 8 bases from J, with 21 bases between. CDR3 DNA: TGTGCCAGCAGCCCCAGGGAGGGGCAGCCAAGCGGCTACACCTTC. Protein: CASSPREGQPSGYTF.

This clonotype was seen repeatedly, ten times or more. V is TRBV11-2 and J is TRBJ2-7, with D unclear. V lost 1 base to trimming and J lost 7 bases, with 11 bases between them. The V gene's germline CDR1 is SGHAT and CDR2 FQNNGV. The CDR3 has 13 amino acids. The DNA of the CDR3 is TGTGCCAGCAGCTTAGGGCTCAGCGCGGAGCAGTACTTC. It yields the protein CASSLGLSAEQYF.

This clonotype appeared many times. This chain joins TRBV5-1 and TRBJ1-1; tentatively, D is TRBD1 (5 bases). V lost 7 bases to trimming and J lost 7 bases, with 14 bases between them. Germline loops: CDR1 SGHRS, CDR2 YFSETQ. The CDR3 covers 12 residues. The CDR3 here is CASAYTGGEAFF. In nucleotides, the CDR3 is TGCGCCAGCGCTTACACGGGGGGTGAAGCTTTCTTT.

This clonotype was observed at least ten times. The V and J genes are TRBV13 and TRBJ2-7; D may be TRBD1 (6 bases). The CDR3 totals 13 residues. Trimming shortened V by 5 bases and J by 0 bases, and 8 bases separated the two germline ends. CDR1 is PRHDT, CDR2 FYEKMQ, per germline (reference sequence). CDR3 sequence: CASSGGYSYEQYF. In DNA, the CDR3 is TGTGCCAGCAGCGGGGGCTACTCCTACGAGCAGTACTTC.

Note on this clonotype: Possible read error: a much larger clone is one base away. A read error is likely, as this CDR3 ends without the conserved phenylalanine or tryptophan. This chain joins TRBV27 and TRBJ1-2, with 10 bases identical to TRBD1. J gave up 0 bases and V 4 bases, and 11 bases lay outside the gene matches. Germline CDR1 reads MNHEY; CDR2 reads SMNVEV (reference sequence). The CDR3 has 18 residues. The CDR3 is CASSSRQGAHRSNYGYTL. The CDR3 nucleotides read TGTGCCAGCAGTTCCCGACAGGGGGCACACCGATCTAACTATGGCTACACCCTC.

Ten or more counts support this clonotype. This chain connects TRBV12-3 or TRBV12-4 to TRBJ1-1, with D unresolved. V lost 4 bases and J lost 5, with 11 bases in between. CDR3 length: 13 amino acids. The CDR3 region has the DNA TGTGCCAGCAGTTCTTACCCCGGTACTGAAGCTTTCTTT. Amino acids: CASSSYPGTEAFF.

The rearrangement uses TRBV30 and TRBJ1-2; D is undetermined. The CDR3 is 13 amino acids. CDR1 and CDR2 from the germline V gene are GTSNPN and SVGIG (reference sequence). Trimming took off 0 bases at V and 5 bases at J, with 10 bases between the two ends. The chain's CDR3 is CAWSVRMEYGYTF. The CDR3 DNA is TGTGCCTGGAGTGTACGAATGGAGTATGGCTACACCTTC.

This sequence joins TRBV3-1 and TRBJ1-5, with D uncertain. Germline loops: CDR1 LGHDT, CDR2 YNNKEL (reference sequence). The V end lost 1 base, the J end lost 0 bases, and 7 bases lay between the germline ends. CDR3 size: 15 residues. CDR3 DNA sequence: TGTGCCAGCAGCCAAGGGGAGTATAGCAATCAGCCCCAGCATTTT. Its translation: CASSQGEYSNQPQHF.

V is TRBV10-3 and J is TRBJ2-1, with 7 bases aligning to TRBD2. Germline CDR1 ENHRY, CDR2 SYGVKD. The CDR3 sequence is 13 residues long. V dropped 6 bases and J dropped 5; count of bases not matched to a gene: 4. The CDR3 is CAIRSGEDNEQFF. In nucleotides, the CDR3 is TGTGCCATCAGAAGCGGGGAAGACAATGAGCAGTTCTTC.

The table lists this clonotype with a few counts. The V call is TRBV19, the J call TRBJ1-1, with 7 bases identical to TRBD1. V lost 5 bases to trimming and J lost 4 bases; unmatched junction nucleotides: 10. The CDR3 covers 15 residues. In germline, CDR1 is LNHDA, CDR2 SQIVND (reference sequence). For the CDR3, the DNA is TGTGCCAGTAGTTCCGAAGACAGGGCAGGCACTGAAGCTTTCTTT. This sequence encodes CASSSEDRAGTEAFF.

There are a few counts of this clonotype. One end of the junction varies from germline; a read error may be responsible. V and J are TRBV15 and TRBJ1-5; D perhaps matches TRBD1 (6 bases). The length of the CDR3 is 12 residues. Germline-derived CDR1 and CDR2 are LNHNV and YYDKDF (reference sequence). The CDR3 reads CATSRDSRGQDF. The CDR3 DNA follows: TGTGCCACCAGCAGAGATAGTCGGGGGCAGGACTTT.

This clonotype was detected many times. V usage is TRBV28 and J usage is TRBJ1-1; D is possibly TRBD1 (5 bases). This CDR3 spans 13 amino acids. V lost 8 bases to trimming and J lost 2 bases, with 12 bases between them. Germline V CDR1 and CDR2: MDHEN, SYDVKM. The CDR3 DNA is TGTGCCAGCTCTAGGGGATACAACACTGAAGCTTTCTTT. Translation gives CASSRGYNTEAFF.

This clonotype has a count of ten or more. This chain connects TRBV28 to TRBJ1-5; D perhaps matches TRBD1 (6 bases). The CDR3 is 16 residues long. From germline, CDR1 is MDHEN and CDR2 SYDVKM. V lost 7 bases to trimming and J lost 4 bases, with 20 bases between them. CDR3 region: CASNPRDNLRNQPQHF. The CDR3 DNA reads as TGTGCCAGCAATCCTCGGGACAACCTTCGGAATCAGCCCCAGCATTTT.

CDR3 DNA sequence: TGCGCCAGCAGGATCGACAGAGCCTACTCCTATAATTCACCCCTCCACTTT. It specifies CASRIDRAYSYNSPLHF. The chain combines TRBV5-1 with TRBJ1-6; a weak D match, TRBD1 (5 bases). Per the germline V gene, CDR1 is SGHRS and CDR2 is YFSETQ. V shed 5 bases and J shed 0 bases, with 15 bases lying between them. The CDR3 consists of 17 residues.